Below, 9 T cell receptor beta chains from the same sample are listed, as sequenced in a study of beta chain features in type 1 diabetes. No antigen has been identified for these receptors. Points from the study as a whole: All four CD4+ subsets from Type 1 diabetes patients carried moderately but significantly shorter TCRB CDR3s.

Isolated RNA was reverse transcribed in full, so expressed TCRB transcripts were sequenced. Clones were read by immunoSEQ multiplex PCR, and TCRdb kept only the in-frame ones, dropping some. Of about 170,000 clones detected, 6.5% to 8.5% appear once; the ten largest clones hold approximately 0.5%. Sequencing was carried out using central memory CD4+ T cells from blood. Source of these receptors: a man aged 18 to 29 with type 1 diabetes.

This clone was observed a handful of times. The V gene is TRBV7-2, the J gene TRBJ2-2, with 9 bases aligning to TRBD1. J gave up 5 bases and V 5 bases, and 6 bases lay outside the gene matches. This CDR3 region has 15 residues. Germline lookup yields CDR1 SGHTA and CDR2 FQGNSA. The CDR3 DNA reads as TGTGCCAGCAGCCCAAGGGGACAGGGTACCGGGGAGCTGTTTTTT. It is translated as CASSPRGQGTGELFF.

CDR3 in amino acids: CAWSVGAEQYF. CDR3 bases: TGTGCCTGGAGCGTAGGGGCCGAGCAGTACTTC. The chain employs TRBV30 and TRBJ2-7; perhaps TRBD1 as D (5 bases). Germline V lookup: CDR1 GTSNPN, CDR2 SVGIG (reference sequence). Deletions cut 3 bases from V and 6 bases from J, with 9 bases between. The length of the CDR3 is 11 residues. Together with reference TRBV30 and TRBJ2-7, the CDR3 gives the full variable domain: SQTIHQWPATLVQPVGSPLSLECTVEGTSNPNLYWYRQAAGRGLQLLFYSVGIGQISSEVPQNLSASRPQDRQFILSSKKLLLSDSGFYLCAWSVGAEQYFGPGTRLTVT.

The chain combines TRBV19 with TRBJ2-7, with 8 bases fitting TRBD2. V shed 2 bases and J 2 bases; nucleotides not matched to a gene: 5. CDR3 size: 15 residues. Per the germline V gene, CDR1 is LNHDA and CDR2 is SQIVND (reference sequence). The CDR3 nucleotides are TGTGCCAGTAGTATATACGGCGGGAGGCCCTACGAGCAGTACTTC. It is translated as CASSIYGGRPYEQYF. Combining the CDR3 with reference TRBV19 and TRBJ2-7 gives the whole variable domain DGGITQSPKYLFRKEGQNVTLSCEQNLNHDAMYWYRQDPGQGLRLIYYSQIVNDFQKGDIAEGYSVSREKKESFPLTVTSAQKNPTAFYLCASSIYGGRPYEQYFGPGTRLTVT.

The chain joins TRBV28 to TRBJ2-1, with a possible D match to TRBD2 (6 bases). The CDR3 length is 14 residues. The germline V and J ends were trimmed by 7 bases and 8 bases, with 18 bases remaining between them. Looked up from germline, CDR1 is MDHEN and CDR2 is SYDVKM. The CDR3 DNA reads as TGTGCCAGCATGGCGGAACGGGAGCTGGATGAGCAGTTCTTC. It is translated as CASMAERELDEQFF.

This clone was seen a few times. This chain uses TRBV27 with TRBJ2-1, with 10 bases matching TRBD2. Looked up from germline, CDR1 is MNHEY and CDR2 is SMNVEV (reference sequence). The CDR3 contains 15 residues. The V gene end was trimmed by 4 bases and the J gene end by 7 bases; junction bases not matched to a gene: 7. The CDR3 coding sequence is TGTGCCAGCAGTTACGAGCGGGGGGGAAGGAATGAGCAGTTCTTC. Translating it yields CASSYERGGRNEQFF.

J is TRBJ2-4 and V is TRBV6-5, with a tentative D call TRBD1 (6 bases). Germline V lookup: CDR1 MNHEY, CDR2 SVGAGI. Between the trimmed V and J ends, which lost 5 bases and 9 bases, there was a span of 11 bases. This CDR3 is built from 12 residues. DNA for the CDR3: TGTGCCAGCAGTAGGACAGCGAGCATTCAGTACTTC. It encodes CASSRTASIQYF.

The rearrangement links TRBV7-2 to TRBJ2-2; no reliable D call. The CDR3 covers 13 residues. V gave up 1 base and J gave up 5 bases, with 5 bases separating them. Germline V gives CDR1 SGHTA, CDR2 FQGNSA. For the CDR3, the DNA is TGTGCCAGCAGCTTAGGGCCAACCGGGGAGCTGTTTTTT. It encodes CASSLGPTGELFF.

This clone was observed a handful of times. V is TRBV10-2 and J is TRBJ2-5, with TRBD2 identical over 13 bases. The length of the CDR3 is 15 residues. Germline loops: CDR1 WSHSY, CDR2 SAAADI. Trimming took 4 bases from V and 5 from J; bases not matched to a gene: 4. For the CDR3, the DNA is TGCGCCAGCAGTGTTACTAGCGGGAGGGCCGAGACCCAGTACTTC. This sequence encodes CASSVTSGRAETQYF.

V gene TRBV6-5 combines with J gene TRBJ2-7, with 10 nucleotides matching TRBD2. Unmatched junction bases numbered 6, after V lost 0 bases and J lost 4 bases. CDR1 MNHEY and CDR2 SVGAGI come from the germline V gene. CDR3 size: 16 residues. CDR3 loop: CASSYSPSGGTYEQYF. The CDR3 DNA reads as TGTGCCAGCAGTTACTCCCCTAGCGGGGGAACTTACGAGCAGTACTTC.